The next 15 T cell receptor beta chains were all read from a single sample in a study of cytomegalovirus exposure and HLA in healthy donors. Amplification used 60 Vbeta primers and 13 Jbeta primers. This table comes from immunoSEQ multiplex PCR, and its TCRdb copy is limited to in-frame clones, with some not included. In the table there are 100,000 to 150,000 clones, roughly 80% of which are singletons. Sequenced material: PBMCs. The receptors here all came from a man between 35 and 55 years old in good health and CMV-seronegative.

This clone was seen just once. This rearrangement joins TRBV6-1 to TRBJ2-7, with 7 positions matching TRBD1. The germline V gene has CDR1 MNHNS and CDR2 SASEGT. The CDR3 covers 14 residues. V lost 5 bases to trimming and J lost 4 bases; unmatched junction nucleotides: 8. The DNA of the CDR3 is TGTGCCAGCAGTTTTTTAGGACAGGAATACGAGCAGTACTTC. It encodes CASSFLGQEYEQYF.

This clone was detected once. The V and J genes are TRBV7-9 and TRBJ1-4; no firm D call. Germline V gives CDR1 SEHNR, CDR2 FQNEAQ (reference sequence). Trimming cost V 0 bases and J 0 bases, with 5 bases left between them. This CDR3 comprises 15 residues. This CDR3 is CASSLASPTNEKLFF. The DNA for the CDR3 is TGTGCCAGCAGCTTAGCGTCTCCAACTAATGAAAAACTGTTTTTT.

V is TRBV28 and J is TRBJ2-7; D is possibly TRBD2 (6 bases). Germline V CDR1 and CDR2: MDHEN, SYDVKM. CDR3 length equals 12 residues. Trimming left V 6 bases short and J 2 bases short, with 8 bases between. CDR3 region: CASRGGTYEQYF. CDR3 in DNA: TGTGCCAGCAGGGGAGGCACCTACGAGCAGTACTTC.

This chain uses TRBV28 with TRBJ1-2; possibly TRBD1 for D (5 bases). Per the germline V gene, CDR1 is MDHEN and CDR2 is SYDVKM. Trimming shortened V by 3 bases and J by 7 bases, and 9 bases separated the two germline ends. The CDR3 is 12 amino acids. CDR3 protein: CASSFSGSGYTF. CDR3 DNA: TGTGCCAGCAGTTTTTCAGGGTCTGGCTACACCTTC.

The V call is TRBV29-1, the J call TRBJ2-7; the match to TRBD1 covers 8 bases. With V trimmed by 7 bases and J by 4 bases, 6 bases remained unmatched. The CDR3 length is 12 residues. The germline V gene encodes CDR1 SQVTM and CDR2 ANQGSEA. Written as DNA, the CDR3 is TGCAGCGGTGGACAGGGTTGGTACGAGCAGTACTTC. Translated: CSGGQGWYEQYF.

This chain links TRBV7-9 with TRBJ2-5; the match to TRBD2 covers 8 bases. The length of the CDR3 is 14 residues. V lost 6 bases and J lost 3; bases outside the gene matches: 6. Germline CDR1 reads SEHNR; CDR2 reads FQNEAQ (reference sequence). The CDR3 bases are TGTGCCAGCAGGCGCGGGGGGAAAGAAGAGACCCAGTACTTC. It encodes CASRRGGKEETQYF.

The J gene is TRBJ2-3, the V gene TRBV15; D is possibly TRBD2 (6 bases). This CDR3 has 17 amino acids. The V gene lost 3 bases and the J gene lost 2 bases, with 18 bases spanning the gap. The germline V gene encodes CDR1 LNHNV and CDR2 YYDKDF (reference sequence). This chain's CDR3 is CATSRRFGGTDTDTQYF. The DNA for the CDR3 is TGTGCCACCAGCAGGAGGTTTGGGGGGACCGACACAGATACGCAGTATTTT.

This chain connects TRBV16 to TRBJ2-5; TRBD1 matches at 7 bases. This CDR3 has 16 residues. The junction had 8 bases not matched to a gene; V was cut back by 0 bases and J by 4 bases. Germline CDR1 and CDR2: KGHSY and FQNENV. The CDR3: CASSQSANRGRETQYF. CDR3 DNA: TGTGCCAGCAGCCAATCGGCTAACAGGGGCCGAGAGACCCAGTACTTC.

This clone was found once. V usage is TRBV5-1 and J usage is TRBJ2-3; D unresolved. This CDR3 is 14 amino acids long. V lost 0 bases and J lost 4, with 9 bases in between. Germline CDR1 reads SGHRS; CDR2 reads YFSETQ. The CDR3 sequence is CASSLGQDPDTQYF. As DNA, the CDR3 is TGCGCCAGCAGCTTGGGTCAGGATCCAGATACGCAGTATTTT.

The J gene is TRBJ2-1, the V gene TRBV29-1; TRBD2 might be the D (6 bases). The V end lost 3 bases, the J end lost 7 bases, and 16 bases lay between the germline ends. The CDR3 consists of 14 residues. Germline V gives CDR1 SQVTM, CDR2 ANQGSEA. Here the CDR3 reads CSVEFGGRGNEQFF. Here the CDR3 DNA reads TGCAGCGTTGAGTTCGGGGGACGGGGAAATGAGCAGTTCTTC.

The V gene is TRBV29-1, the J gene TRBJ1-2; 9 nucleotides agree with TRBD1. Unmatched junction bases numbered 5, after V lost 6 bases and J lost 3 bases. This CDR3 has 13 amino acids. The germline V gene encodes CDR1 SQVTM and CDR2 ANQGSEA. The CDR3 sequence is CSVPGQGYYGYTF. For the CDR3, the DNA is TGCAGCGTCCCGGGACAGGGCTACTATGGCTACACCTTC.

The chain links TRBV7-9 to TRBJ2-1; 8 bases are shared with TRBD1. The CDR3 has 15 residues. After removal of 1 base from V and 7 bases from J, the junction contained 6 bases not matched to a gene. Germline loops: CDR1 SEHNR, CDR2 FQNEAQ (reference sequence). Here the CDR3 reads CASSLGDRRPNEQFF. CDR3 coding DNA: TGTGCCAGCAGCTTAGGGGACAGGAGACCTAATGAGCAGTTCTTC.

The table lists this clone with a few counts. The chain uses TRBV19 and TRBJ2-5, with D perhaps TRBD1 (5 bases). The V end was cut by 7 bases, the J end by 0 bases, with 9 bases between. Germline CDR1 reads LNHDA; CDR2 reads SQIVND (reference sequence). CDR3 length: 13 residues. The CDR3: CASKAGHQETQYF. CDR3 DNA sequence: TGTGCCAGTAAGGCAGGGCACCAAGAGACCCAGTACTTC.

This clone has just a few counts. The genes are TRBV5-1 and TRBJ2-3; 7 bases fit TRBD1. V dropped 0 bases and J dropped 5; count of bases not matched to a gene: 6. Germline V gene sequence: CDR1 SGHRS, CDR2 YFSETQ. CDR3 length: 15 residues. The CDR3, as DNA: TGCGCCAGCAGCTTGGGACAGGGAGCGGAAGATACGCAGTATTTT. Translating gives CASSLGQGAEDTQYF.

The chain employs TRBV2 and TRBJ2-1; 11 positions agree with TRBD2. There are 14 residues in the CDR3. CDR1 is SNHLY, CDR2 FYNNEI, per germline. Unmatched junction bases numbered 6, after V lost 7 bases and J lost 7 bases. CDR3 protein: CASTVASGRNEQFF. For the CDR3, the DNA is TGTGCCAGCACTGTGGCTAGCGGGAGGAATGAGCAGTTCTTC.